The rows below give T cell receptor beta chains drawn from one sample of a study of cytomegalovirus exposure and HLA in healthy donors. Libraries were prepared by immunoSEQ multiplex PCR; TCRdb keeps only in-frame clonotypes and omits some of them. The clone table shows about 58,000 clones, with the ten largest holding less than 2.5%. The source material was PBMCs. The receptors here all came from a young woman in good health and CMV-seronegative. Both conserved end residues are part of each CDR3. The order of the fields is D gene, V gene, J gene, CDR3 DNA, CDR3 protein. A D gene is named only where the DNA matches it firmly.

TRBD1	TRBV5-1	TRBJ2-7	TGCGCCAGCTCCCCTCGGGACAGGATGTCCTACGAGCAGTACTTC	CASSPRDRMSYEQYF
TRBD2	TRBV5-4	TRBJ2-3	TGTGCCAGCAGCTTGTGGGGACTAGACCTTGCCGGTACGCAGTATTTT	CASSLWGLDLAGTQYF
NA	TRBV6-1	TRBJ1-4	TGTGCCAGCACCCCAGCAGGGAATGAAAAACTGTTTTTT	CASTPAGNEKLFF
TRBD1	TRBV2	TRBJ1-1	TGTGCCAGCAGTACCTCCGCGGGACAGGGATACACTGAAGCTTTCTTT	CASSTSAGQGYTEAFF
NA	TRBV7-8	TRBJ1-4	TGTGCCAGCAACCCAGGATTAGGTGTTGGGACTAATGAAAAACTGTTTTTT	CASNPGLGVGTNEKLFF
NA	TRBV9	TRBJ2-1	TGTGCCAGCAGCGATGTGGCGGGCGCGTACAATGAGCAGTTCTTC	CASSDVAGAYNEQFF
TRBD1	TRBV11-3	TRBJ1-1	TGTGCCAGCAGCAGCGGGACAGGGTACCCTATGAACACTGAAGCTTTCTTT	CASSSGTGYPMNTEAFF
NA	TRBV29-1	TRBJ2-3	TGCAGCGTTGTTACCGCAGGCACAGATACGCAGTATTTT	CSVVTAGTDTQYF
NA	TRBV5-1	TRBJ2-7	TGCGCCAGCAGCGATAGCCCGCTTCACGAGCAGTACTTC	CASSDSPLHEQYF
NA	TRBV4-2	TRBJ2-7	TGTGCCAGCAGCCAACCGACAGGACCGTACGAGCAGTACTTC	CASSQPTGPYEQYF
NA	TRBV7-2	TRBJ2-1	TGTGCCAGCAGCTTAGGAGTTTACAGGCAGTTCTTC	CASSLGVYRQFF
TRBD1	TRBV7-8	TRBJ1-2	TGTGCCAGCAGCCCGACGGGACAGGTTCATGGCTACACCTTC	CASSPTGQVHGYTF
NA	TRBV4-1	TRBJ2-3	TGCGCCAGCAGCCAAGCAGAGGTGAACACAGATACGCAGTATTTT	CASSQAEVNTDTQYF
NA	TRBV5-4	TRBJ1-3	TGTGCCAGCAGCTTGGGGGCGGGAGAAAGAAACACCATATATTTT	CASSLGAGERNTIYF
TRBD1	TRBV6-6	TRBJ1-6	TGTGCCAGCACTCCCGACAGGGGTAATTCACCCCTCCACTTT	CASTPDRGNSPLHF
NA	TRBV18	TRBJ1-3	TGTGCCAGCTCACCAGAGACAGTCTCTGGAAACACCATATATTTT	CASSPETVSGNTIYF
NA	TRBV2	TRBJ2-7	TGTGCCACGACCAAGGAGGTTACCTACGAGCAGTACTTC	CATTKEVTYEQYF
NA	TRBV11-2	TRBJ2-2	TGTGCCAGCAGCCCCAGACTAAGCAGCACCGGGGAGCTGTTTTTT	CASSPRLSSTGELFF